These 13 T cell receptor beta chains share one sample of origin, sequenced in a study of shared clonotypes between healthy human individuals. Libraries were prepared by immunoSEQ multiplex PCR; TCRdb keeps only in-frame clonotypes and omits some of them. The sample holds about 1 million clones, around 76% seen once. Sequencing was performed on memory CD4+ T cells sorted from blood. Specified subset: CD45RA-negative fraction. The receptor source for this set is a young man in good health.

CDR3 in amino acids: CAWRLDSHYGYTF. CDR3 nucleotides: TGTGCCTGGAGGCTAGACAGTCACTATGGCTACACCTTC. The chain recombines TRBV30 with TRBJ1-2, with D possibly TRBD1 on 5 matching bases. The CDR3 has 13 residues. V lost 3 bases to trimming and J lost 3 bases, with 11 bases between them. Germline CDR1 reads GTSNPN; CDR2 reads SVGIG (reference sequence).

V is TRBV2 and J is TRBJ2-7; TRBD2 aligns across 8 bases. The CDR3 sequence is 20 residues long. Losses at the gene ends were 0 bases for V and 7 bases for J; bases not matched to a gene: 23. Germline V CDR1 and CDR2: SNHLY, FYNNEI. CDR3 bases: TGTGCCAGCAGTGAAGCGCTCATTCGTCTCCTGAGCGGGGGAGTTTGGGAGCAGTACTTC. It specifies CASSEALIRLLSGGVWEQYF.

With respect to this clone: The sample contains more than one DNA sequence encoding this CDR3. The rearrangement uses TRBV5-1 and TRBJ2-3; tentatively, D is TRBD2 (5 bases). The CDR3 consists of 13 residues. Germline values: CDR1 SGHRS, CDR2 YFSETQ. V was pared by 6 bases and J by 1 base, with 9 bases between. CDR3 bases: TGCGCCAGCAACGACGGGGGCACAGATACGCAGTATTTT. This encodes CASNDGGTDTQYF.

This chain's CDR3 is CASRPRGLADYEQYF. In DNA form, the CDR3 reads TGCGCCAGCAGACCCAGAGGACTAGCGGACTACGAGCAGTACTTC. The genes are TRBV5-1 and TRBJ2-7; 10 bases are a match to TRBD2. Looked up from germline, CDR1 is SGHRS and CDR2 is YFSETQ. Trimming took 5 bases from V and 3 from J; bases not matched to a gene: 8. The CDR3 has 15 residues.

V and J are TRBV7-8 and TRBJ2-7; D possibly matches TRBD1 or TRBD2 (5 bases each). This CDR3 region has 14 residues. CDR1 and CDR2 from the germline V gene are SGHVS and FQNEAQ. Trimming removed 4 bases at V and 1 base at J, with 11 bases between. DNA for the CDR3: TGTGCCAGCAGCTGGGGACGCTTATCCTACGAGCAGTACTTC. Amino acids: CASSWGRLSYEQYF.

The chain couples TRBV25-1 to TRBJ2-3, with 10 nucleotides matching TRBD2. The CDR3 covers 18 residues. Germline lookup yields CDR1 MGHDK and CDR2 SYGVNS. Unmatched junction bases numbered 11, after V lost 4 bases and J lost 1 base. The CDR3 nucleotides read TGTGCCAGCAGTGGTAGCGGGAGGCGCGAGGTGGGCACAGATACGCAGTATTTT. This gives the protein CASSGSGRREVGTDTQYF.

As DNA, the CDR3 is TGTGCCAGCAGCTTCATGAGGGGACGTAATGAAAAACTGTTTTTT. Protein: CASSFMRGRNEKLFF. The chain employs TRBV11-2 and TRBJ1-4; TRBD1 is a possible D gene (5 bases). From germline, CDR1 is SGHAT and CDR2 FQNNGV. V lost 3 bases to trimming and J lost 4 bases, with 12 bases between them. This CDR3 comprises 15 residues.

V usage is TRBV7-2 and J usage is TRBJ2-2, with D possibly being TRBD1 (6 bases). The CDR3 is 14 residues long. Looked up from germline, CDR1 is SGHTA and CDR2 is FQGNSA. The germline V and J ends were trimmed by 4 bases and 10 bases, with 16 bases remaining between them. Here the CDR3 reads CASSSGAGVVELFF. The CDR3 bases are TGTGCCAGCAGCTCCGGTGCAGGGGTTGTGGAGCTGTTTTTT.

The CDR3 DNA reads as TGCAGCGTTCGACAGGGGTCTACGCAGTATTTT. Its protein is CSVRQGSTQYF. V and J are TRBV29-1 and TRBJ2-3; TRBD1 matches at 8 bases. V lost 5 bases and J lost 8; bases outside the gene matches: 3. The CDR3 has 11 amino acids. Germline lookup yields CDR1 SQVTM and CDR2 ANQGSEA.

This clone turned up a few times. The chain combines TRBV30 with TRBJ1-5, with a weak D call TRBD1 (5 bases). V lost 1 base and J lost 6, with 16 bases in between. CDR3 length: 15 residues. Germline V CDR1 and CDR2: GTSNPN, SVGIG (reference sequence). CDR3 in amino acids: CAWSGGDGLGQPQHF. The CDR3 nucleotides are TGTGCCTGGAGTGGGGGGGATGGATTGGGTCAGCCCCAGCATTTT. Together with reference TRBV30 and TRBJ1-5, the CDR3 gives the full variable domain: SQTIHQWPATLVQPVGSPLSLECTVEGTSNPNLYWYRQAAGRGLQLLFYSVGIGQISSEVPQNLSASRPQDRQFILSSKKLLLSDSGFYLCAWSGGDGLGQPQHFGDGTRLSIL.

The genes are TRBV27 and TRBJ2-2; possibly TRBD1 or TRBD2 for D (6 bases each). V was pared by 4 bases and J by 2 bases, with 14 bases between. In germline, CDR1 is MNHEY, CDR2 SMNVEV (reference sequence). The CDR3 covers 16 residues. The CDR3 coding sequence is TGTGCCAGCAGTTCCTCCCCGGGGGCCAACACCGGGGAGCTGTTTTTT. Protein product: CASSSSPGANTGELFF.

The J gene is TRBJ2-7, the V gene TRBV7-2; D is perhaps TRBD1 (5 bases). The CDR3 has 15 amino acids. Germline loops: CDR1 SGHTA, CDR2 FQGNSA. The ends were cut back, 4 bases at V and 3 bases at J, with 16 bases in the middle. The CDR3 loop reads CASSSNQGGVYEQYF. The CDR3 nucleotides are TGTGCCAGCAGCTCGAACCAGGGCGGTGTCTACGAGCAGTACTTC. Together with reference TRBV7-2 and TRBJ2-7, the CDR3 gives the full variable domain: GAGVSQSPSNKVTEKGKDVELRCDPISGHTALYWYRQSLGQGLEFLIYFQGNSAPDKSGLPSDRFSAERTGGSVSTLTIQRTQQEDSAVYLCASSSNQGGVYEQYFGPGTRLTVT.

CDR3 coding DNA: TGTGCCAGCAGTCTCGACAGGGGGCGTCCCTACGAGCAGTACTTC. It encodes CASSLDRGRPYEQYF. V is TRBV7-2 and J is TRBJ2-7; 10 bases match TRBD1. Germline V gene lookup returns CDR1 SGHTA and CDR2 FQGNSA. The CDR3 contains 15 residues. J gave up 2 bases and V 6 bases, and 7 bases lay outside the gene matches.